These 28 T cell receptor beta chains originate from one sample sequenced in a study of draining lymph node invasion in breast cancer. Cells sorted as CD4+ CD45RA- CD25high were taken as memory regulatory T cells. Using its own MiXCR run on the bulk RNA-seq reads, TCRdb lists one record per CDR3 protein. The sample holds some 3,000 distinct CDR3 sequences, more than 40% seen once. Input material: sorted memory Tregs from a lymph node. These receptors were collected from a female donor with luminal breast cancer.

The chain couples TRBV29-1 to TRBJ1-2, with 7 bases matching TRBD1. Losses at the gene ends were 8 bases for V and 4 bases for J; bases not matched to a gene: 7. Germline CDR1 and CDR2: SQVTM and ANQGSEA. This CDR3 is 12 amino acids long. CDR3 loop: CSFAGGPYGYTF. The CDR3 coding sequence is TGCAGCTTCGCAGGGGGGCCCTATGGCTACACCTTC.

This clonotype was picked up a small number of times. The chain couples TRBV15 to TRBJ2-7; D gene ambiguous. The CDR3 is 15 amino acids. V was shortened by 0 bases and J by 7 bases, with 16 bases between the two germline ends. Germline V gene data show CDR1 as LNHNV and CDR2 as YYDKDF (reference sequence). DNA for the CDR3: TGTGCCACCAGCAGAGATCTAAACGACCTACGGGAGCAGTACTTC. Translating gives CATSRDLNDLREQYF.

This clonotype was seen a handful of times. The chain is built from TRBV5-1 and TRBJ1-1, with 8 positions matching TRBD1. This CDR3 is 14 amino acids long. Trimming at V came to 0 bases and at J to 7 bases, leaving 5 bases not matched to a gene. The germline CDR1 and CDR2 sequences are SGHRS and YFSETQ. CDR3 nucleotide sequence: TGCGCCAGCAGCTTGGGGGACAGGTTGGGTGAAGCTTTCTTT. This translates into CASSLGDRLGEAFF.

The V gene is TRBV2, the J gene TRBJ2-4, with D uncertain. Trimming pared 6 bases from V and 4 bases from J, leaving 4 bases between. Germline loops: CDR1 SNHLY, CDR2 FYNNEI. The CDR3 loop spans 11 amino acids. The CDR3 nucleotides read TGTGCCAGCAGCACTAAAAACATTCAGTACTTC. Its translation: CASSTKNIQYF. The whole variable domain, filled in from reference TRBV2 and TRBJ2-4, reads EPEVTQTPSHQVTQMGQEVILRCVPISNHLYFYWYRQILGQKVEFLVSFYNNEISEKSEIFDDQFSVERPDGSNFTLKIRSTKLEDSAMYFCASSTKNIQYFGAGTRLSVL.

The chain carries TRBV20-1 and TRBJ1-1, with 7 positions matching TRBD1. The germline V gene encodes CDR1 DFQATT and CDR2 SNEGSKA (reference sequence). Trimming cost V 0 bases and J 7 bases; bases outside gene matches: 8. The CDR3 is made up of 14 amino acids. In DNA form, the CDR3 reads TGCAGTGCTAGAGATAGGGGGCTTGGGGGTGAAGCTTTCTTT. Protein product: CSARDRGLGGEAFF.

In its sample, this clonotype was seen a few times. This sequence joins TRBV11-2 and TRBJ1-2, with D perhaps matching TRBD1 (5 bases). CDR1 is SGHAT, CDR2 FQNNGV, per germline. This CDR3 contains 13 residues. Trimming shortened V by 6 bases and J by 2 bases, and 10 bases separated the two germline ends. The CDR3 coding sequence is TGTGCCAGCAGGTCTACAGGAAACTATGGCTACACCTTC. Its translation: CASRSTGNYGYTF.

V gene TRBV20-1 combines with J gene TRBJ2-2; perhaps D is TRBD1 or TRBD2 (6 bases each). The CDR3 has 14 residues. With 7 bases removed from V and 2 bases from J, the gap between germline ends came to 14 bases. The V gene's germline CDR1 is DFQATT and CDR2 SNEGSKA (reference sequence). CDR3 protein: CSVSGGHNTGELFF. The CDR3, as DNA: TGCAGTGTTTCCGGGGGACATAACACCGGGGAGCTGTTTTTT.

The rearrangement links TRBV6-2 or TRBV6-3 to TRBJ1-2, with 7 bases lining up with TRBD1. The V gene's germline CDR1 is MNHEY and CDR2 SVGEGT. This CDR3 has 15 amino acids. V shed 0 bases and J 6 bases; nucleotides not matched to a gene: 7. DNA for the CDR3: TGTGCCAGCAGTTACTCTTTCAGACAGGGCCATGGCTACACCTTC. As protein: CASSYSFRQGHGYTF.

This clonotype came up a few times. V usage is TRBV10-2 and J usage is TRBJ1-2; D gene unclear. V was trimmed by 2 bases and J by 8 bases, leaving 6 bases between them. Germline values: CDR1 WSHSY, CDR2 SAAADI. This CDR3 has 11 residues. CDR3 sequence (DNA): TGCGCCAGCAGTGAGAGGCTAGGCTACACCTTC. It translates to CASSERLGYTF.

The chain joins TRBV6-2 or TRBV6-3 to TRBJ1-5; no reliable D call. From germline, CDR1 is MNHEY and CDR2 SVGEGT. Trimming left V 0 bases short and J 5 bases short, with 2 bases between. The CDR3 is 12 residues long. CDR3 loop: CASSYSDQPQHF. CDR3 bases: TGTGCCAGCAGTTACTCGGATCAGCCCCAGCATTTT.

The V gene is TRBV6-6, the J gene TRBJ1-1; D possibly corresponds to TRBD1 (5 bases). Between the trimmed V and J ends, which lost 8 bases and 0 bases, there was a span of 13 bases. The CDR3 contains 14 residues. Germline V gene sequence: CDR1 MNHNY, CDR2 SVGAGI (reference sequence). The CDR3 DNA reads TGTGCCAGCCTCTCGACAGTAATGAACACTGAAGCTTTCTTT. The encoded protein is CASLSTVMNTEAFF.

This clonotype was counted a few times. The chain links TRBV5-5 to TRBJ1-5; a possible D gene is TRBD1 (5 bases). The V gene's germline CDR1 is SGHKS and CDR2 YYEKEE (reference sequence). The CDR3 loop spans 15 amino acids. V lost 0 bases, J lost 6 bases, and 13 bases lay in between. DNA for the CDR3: TGTGCCAGCAGCTTGGGGGCAGGGTATACTCAGCCCCAGCATTTT. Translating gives CASSLGAGYTQPQHF.

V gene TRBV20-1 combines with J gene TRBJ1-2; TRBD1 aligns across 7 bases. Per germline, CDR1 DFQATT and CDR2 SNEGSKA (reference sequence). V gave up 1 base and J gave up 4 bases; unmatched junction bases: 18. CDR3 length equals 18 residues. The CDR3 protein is CSARVNRGRAGLAYGYTF. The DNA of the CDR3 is TGCAGTGCTAGAGTGAACAGGGGTAGGGCTGGACTAGCCTATGGCTACACCTTC.

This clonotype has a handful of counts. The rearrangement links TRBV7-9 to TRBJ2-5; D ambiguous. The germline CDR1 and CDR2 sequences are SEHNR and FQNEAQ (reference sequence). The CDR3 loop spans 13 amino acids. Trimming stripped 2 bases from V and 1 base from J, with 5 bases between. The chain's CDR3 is CASSLSGQETQYF. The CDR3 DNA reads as TGTGCCAGCAGCTTATCGGGCCAAGAGACCCAGTACTTC.

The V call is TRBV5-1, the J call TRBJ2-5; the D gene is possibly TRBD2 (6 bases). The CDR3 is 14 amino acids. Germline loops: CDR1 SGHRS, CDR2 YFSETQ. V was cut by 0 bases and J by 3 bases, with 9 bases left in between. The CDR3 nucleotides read TGCGCCAGCAGCTTGGTCGGAGGGAAAGAGACCCAGTACTTC. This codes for CASSLVGGKETQYF.

CDR3 nucleotide sequence: TGTGCCAGCAGCGGACGTTATGGACTAGCGGGAGGTGAGCAGTTCTTC. Translating gives CASSGRYGLAGGEQFF. This rearrangement joins TRBV9 to TRBJ2-1; TRBD2 agrees at 14 bases. V lost 3 bases to trimming and J lost 9 bases; unmatched junction nucleotides: 8. Germline loops: CDR1 SGDLS, CDR2 YYNGEE. The CDR3 loop spans 16 amino acids. The variable domain in full, with the rest retrieved from reference TRBV9 and TRBJ2-1, is DSGVTQTPKHLITATGQRVTLRCSPRSGDLSVYWYQQSLDQGLQFLIQYYNGEERAKGNILERFSAQQFPDLHSELNLSSLELGDSALYFCASSGRYGLAGGEQFFGPGTRLTVL.

CDR3 coding DNA: TGTGCCAGCAGAGGAGCGGGAGGGGTCTACAATGAGCAGTTCTTC. It yields the protein CASRGAGGVYNEQFF. This chain links TRBV6-2 or TRBV6-3 with TRBJ2-1; 10 positions match TRBD2. This CDR3 has 15 amino acids. The V gene end was trimmed by 6 bases and the J gene end by 3 bases; junction bases not matched to a gene: 5. CDR1 and CDR2 (germline): MNHEY, SVGEGT.

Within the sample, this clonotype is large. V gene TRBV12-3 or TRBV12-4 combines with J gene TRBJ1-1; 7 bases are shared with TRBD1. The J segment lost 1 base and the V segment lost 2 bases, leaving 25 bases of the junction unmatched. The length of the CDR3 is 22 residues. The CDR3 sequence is CASSLTGRVGWRGPEQNTEAFF. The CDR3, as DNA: TGTGCCAGCAGTTTAACCGGGCGGGTTGGATGGAGGGGGCCCGAACAGAACACTGAAGCTTTCTTT.

CDR3 loop: CASSLRDDTQYF. The CDR3 DNA sequence: TGTGCCAGCAGCTTACGAGATGATACGCAGTATTTT. The chain uses TRBV7-2 and TRBJ2-3; no clear D gene. The V end lost 2 bases, the J end lost 6 bases, and 6 bases lay between the germline ends. CDR1 is SGHTA, CDR2 FQGNSA, per germline. The CDR3 totals 12 residues.

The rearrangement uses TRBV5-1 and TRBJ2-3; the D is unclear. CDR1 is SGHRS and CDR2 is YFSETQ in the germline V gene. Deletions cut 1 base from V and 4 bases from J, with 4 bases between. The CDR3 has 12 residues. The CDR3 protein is CASSLYADTQYF. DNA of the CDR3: TGCGCCAGCAGCTTGTACGCAGATACGCAGTATTTT.

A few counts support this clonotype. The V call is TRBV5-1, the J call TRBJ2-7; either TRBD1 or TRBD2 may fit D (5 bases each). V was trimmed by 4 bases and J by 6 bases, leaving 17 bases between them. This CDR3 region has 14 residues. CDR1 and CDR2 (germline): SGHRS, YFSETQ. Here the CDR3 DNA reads TGCGCCAGCAGCCCTGGGGACCGGTTTGGCGAGCAGTACTTC. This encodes CASSPGDRFGEQYF.

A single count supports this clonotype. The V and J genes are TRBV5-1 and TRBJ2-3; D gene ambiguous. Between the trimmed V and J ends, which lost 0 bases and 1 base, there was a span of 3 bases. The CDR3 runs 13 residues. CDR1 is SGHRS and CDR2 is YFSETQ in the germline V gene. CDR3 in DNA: TGCGCCAGCAGCTTGGACCGCACAGATACGCAGTATTTT. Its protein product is CASSLDRTDTQYF.

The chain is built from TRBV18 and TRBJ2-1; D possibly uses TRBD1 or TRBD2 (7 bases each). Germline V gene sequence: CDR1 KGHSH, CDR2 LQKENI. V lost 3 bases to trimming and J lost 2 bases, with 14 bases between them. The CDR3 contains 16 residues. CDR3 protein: CASSPTSGGAYNEQFF. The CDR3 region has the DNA TGTGCCAGCTCACCCACTTCAGGGGGGGCCTACAATGAGCAGTTCTTC.

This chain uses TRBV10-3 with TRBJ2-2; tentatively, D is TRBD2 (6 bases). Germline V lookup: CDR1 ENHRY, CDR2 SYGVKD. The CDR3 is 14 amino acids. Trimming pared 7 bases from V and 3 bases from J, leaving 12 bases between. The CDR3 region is CAIKNSGDTGELFF. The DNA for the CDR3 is TGTGCCATCAAGAACTCGGGGGACACCGGGGAGCTGTTTTTT.

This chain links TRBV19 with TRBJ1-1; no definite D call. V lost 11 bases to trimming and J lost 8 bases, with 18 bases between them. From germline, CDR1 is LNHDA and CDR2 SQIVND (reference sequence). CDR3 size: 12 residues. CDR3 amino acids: CASTGRNLEAFF. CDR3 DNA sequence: TGTGCCTCAACTGGGCGGAATTTAGAAGCTTTCTTT. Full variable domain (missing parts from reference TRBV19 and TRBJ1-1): DGGITQSPKYLFRKEGQNVTLSCEQNLNHDAMYWYRQDPGQGLRLIYYSQIVNDFQKGDIAEGYSVSREKKESFPLTVTSAQKNPTAFYLCASTGRNLEAFFGQGTRLTVV.

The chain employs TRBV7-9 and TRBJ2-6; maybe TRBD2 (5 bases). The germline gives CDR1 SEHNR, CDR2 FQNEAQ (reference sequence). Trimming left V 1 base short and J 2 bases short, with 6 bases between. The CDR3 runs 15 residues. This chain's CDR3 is CASSLEGAGANVLTF. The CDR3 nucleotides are TGTGCCAGCAGCTTAGAGGGAGCTGGGGCCAACGTCCTGACTTTC. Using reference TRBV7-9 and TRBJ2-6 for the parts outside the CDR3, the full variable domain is DTGVSQNPRHKITKRGQNVTFRCDPISEHNRLYWYRQTLGQGPEFLTYFQNEAQLEKSRLLSDRFSAERPKGSFSTLEIQRTEQGDSAMYLCASSLEGAGANVLTFGAGSRLTVL.

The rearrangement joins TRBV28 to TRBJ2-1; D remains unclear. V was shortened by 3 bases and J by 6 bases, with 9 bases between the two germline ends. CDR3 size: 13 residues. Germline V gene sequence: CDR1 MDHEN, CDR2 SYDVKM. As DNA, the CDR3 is TGTGCCAGCAGTTTTTCTCACGGCAATGAGCAGTTCTTC. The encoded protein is CASSFSHGNEQFF.

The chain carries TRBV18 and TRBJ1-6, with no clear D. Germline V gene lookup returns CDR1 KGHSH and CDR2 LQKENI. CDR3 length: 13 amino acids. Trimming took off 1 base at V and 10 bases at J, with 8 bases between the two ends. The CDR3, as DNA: TGTGCCAGCTCACCACGGGTGGACTCACCCCTCCACTTT. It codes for CASSPRVDSPLHF.